A single sample gave rise to the 22 T cell receptor beta chains below, sequenced in a study of blood T cell repertoires in COVID-19. Sequenced by immunoSEQ multiplex PCR; TCRdb stores in-frame clones only, minus some. The profile shows around 120,000 clones, roughly 79% of them singletons. Sequenced sample: peripheral blood. These receptor sequences come from a man between 65 and 80 years old with acute or convalescent COVID-19.

This chain uses TRBV7-2 with TRBJ2-7, with TRBD1 as a possible D gene (5 bases). The germline CDR1 and CDR2 sequences are SGHTA and FQGNSA. The CDR3 sequence is 15 residues long. V lost 1 base to trimming and J lost 2 bases, with 12 bases between them. CDR3 sequence reads: CASSLDVGRTYEQYF. The CDR3 DNA reads as TGTGCCAGCAGCTTAGATGTGGGGCGGACCTACGAGCAGTACTTC.

The J gene is TRBJ1-2, the V gene TRBV3-1 (or the pseudogene TRBV3-2), with 8 bases aligning to TRBD1. CDR3 length: 13 residues. Germline CDR1 reads LGHDT; CDR2 reads YNNKEL (reference sequence). V was pared by 4 bases and J by 8 bases, with 6 bases of the junction left unmatched. The CDR3 bases are TGTGCCAGCAGCCGAGGACAGGGCGGGGGCTACACCTTC. Residues: CASSRGQGGGYTF.

The chain has TRBV6-5 and TRBJ1-1, with TRBD1 matching over 8 bases. The CDR3 has 15 residues. The germline V gene has CDR1 MNHEY and CDR2 SVGAGI. The ends lost 10 bases at V and 3 bases at J; junction bases unmatched: 13. CDR3 DNA: TGTGCCACTTGTAGGGACAGGTGGGCGGACACTGAAGCTTTCTTT. This translates into CATCRDRWADTEAFF.

The J gene is TRBJ2-3, the V gene TRBV7-3, with a weak D call TRBD2 (5 bases). The CDR3 is made up of 14 amino acids. The ends were cut back, 3 bases at V and 4 bases at J, with 11 bases in the middle. Germline CDR1 is SGHTA and CDR2 is FQGTGA. This chain's CDR3 is CASSFSSSSDTQYF. DNA of the CDR3: TGTGCCAGCAGCTTCTCGTCTAGCTCAGATACGCAGTATTTT.

Note on this clone: This same CDR3 is encoded by further DNA sequences in the sample. The genes are TRBV9 and TRBJ2-3; D is possibly TRBD1 (5 bases). This CDR3 is 13 amino acids long. CDR1 and CDR2 (germline): SGDLS, YYNGEE. The V end lost 0 bases, the J end lost 4 bases, and 6 bases lay between the germline ends. This CDR3 is CASSVGGPDTQYF. In DNA form, the CDR3 reads TGTGCCAGCAGCGTAGGGGGCCCAGATACGCAGTATTTT.

The chain employs TRBV10-1 and TRBJ2-1; TRBD2 matches at 8 bases. The CDR3 totals 17 residues. Germline assignment: CDR1 WNHNN and CDR2 SYGVQD (reference sequence). With 2 bases clipped from V and 4 bases from J, the junction kept 10 bases outside the gene matches. The CDR3 region is CASSEPGGGLTYNEQFF. CDR3 nucleotide sequence: TGCGCCAGCAGTGAGCCAGGCGGGGGGTTAACATACAATGAGCAGTTCTTC.

The chain employs TRBV28 and TRBJ2-7; 11 bases map to TRBD2. This CDR3 comprises 21 residues. Germline CDR1 and CDR2: MDHEN and SYDVKM. V lost 1 base to trimming and J lost 3 bases; unmatched junction nucleotides: 20. The CDR3 here is CASSLFPSGGYNPHTLYEQYF. CDR3 DNA: TGTGCCAGCAGTTTATTTCCTAGCGGGGGGTACAATCCTCATACCCTCTACGAGCAGTACTTC.

This clone has only a few counts. The chain joins TRBV5-4 to TRBJ2-7; 8 positions match TRBD1. From germline, CDR1 is SGHNT and CDR2 YYREEE (reference sequence). CDR3 length equals 14 residues. V gave up 4 bases and J gave up 4 bases; unmatched junction bases: 7. The CDR3 DNA reads TGTGCCAGCAGCAAAGACAGGGGACGATACGAGCAGTACTTC. Amino acids: CASSKDRGRYEQYF.

This clone was detected once. The chain carries TRBV18 and TRBJ2-3; TRBD2 matches 9 bases. Per germline, CDR1 KGHSH and CDR2 LQKENI. With 6 bases clipped from V and 3 bases from J, the junction kept 7 bases outside the gene matches. The CDR3 runs 15 residues. The CDR3 nucleotides are TGTGCCAGCTCCTCTGGACTAGCGAGAACAGATACGCAGTATTTT. Protein product: CASSSGLARTDTQYF.

In this sample, this clone turned up a few times. This chain joins TRBV5-6 and TRBJ1-3, with 10 bases lining up with TRBD1. Unmatched junction bases numbered 7, after V lost 4 bases and J lost 0 bases. Germline CDR1 reads SGHDT; CDR2 reads YYEEEE. The CDR3 runs 17 residues. The CDR3 reads CASSPRQGAASGNTIYF. CDR3 bases: TGTGCCAGCAGCCCCAGACAGGGGGCAGCCTCTGGAAACACCATATATTTT.

The CDR3 spells CASSSGTSRFYGYTF. In nucleotides, the CDR3 is TGTGCCAGCAGCTCTGGGACAAGTAGGTTCTATGGCTACACCTTC. V and J are TRBV7-2 and TRBJ1-2, with D perhaps TRBD1 (6 bases). Looked up from germline, CDR1 is SGHTA and CDR2 is FQGNSA. The V end lost 4 bases, the J end lost 4 bases, and 16 bases lay between the germline ends. The CDR3 runs to 15 residues.

V is TRBV5-4 and J is TRBJ2-3, with 9 bases aligning to TRBD2. The CDR3 has 17 residues. V was clipped by 4 bases and J by 1 base; unmatched bases: 10. Germline loops: CDR1 SGHNT, CDR2 YYREEE (reference sequence). The DNA for the CDR3 is TGTGCCAGCAGCCGATCCATTAGCGGGGGCGGCACAGATACGCAGTATTTT. It encodes CASSRSISGGGTDTQYF.

The rearrangement joins TRBV5-1 to TRBJ1-2, with 7 positions matching TRBD1. Per germline, CDR1 SGHRS and CDR2 YFSETQ. V shed 1 base and J 1 base; nucleotides not matched to a gene: 10. The CDR3 contains 17 residues. CDR3 loop: CASSLRTPGQVNYGYTF. For the CDR3, the DNA is TGCGCCAGCAGCTTGCGAACTCCTGGACAGGTTAACTATGGCTACACCTTC.

The CDR3 sequence: CASGLVGHVYEQYF. CDR3 sequence (DNA): TGTGCTAGTGGTTTGGTAGGACATGTCTACGAGCAGTACTTC. The J gene is TRBJ2-7, the V gene TRBV12-5; D is possibly TRBD1 (5 bases). CDR3 length: 14 residues. V lost 0 bases to trimming and J lost 3 bases, with 9 bases between them. Germline V gene lookup returns CDR1 LGHNT and CDR2 FRNRAP. Using reference TRBV12-5 and TRBJ2-7 for the parts outside the CDR3, the full variable domain is DARVTQTPRHKVTEMGQEVTMRCQPILGHNTVFWYRQTMMQGLELLAYFRNRAPLDDSGMPKDRFSAEMPDATLATLKIQPSEPRDSAVYFCASGLVGHVYEQYFGPGTRLTVT.

The chain uses TRBV19 and TRBJ1-1; 9 nucleotides agree with TRBD1. CDR3 size: 14 residues. CDR1 LNHDA and CDR2 SQIVND come from the germline V gene (reference sequence). V dropped 5 bases and J dropped 4; count of bases not matched to a gene: 5. DNA for the CDR3: TGTGCCAGTAGTGCCTGGACAGGGGCCACTGAAGCTTTCTTT. This translates into CASSAWTGATEAFF.

V gene TRBV7-2 combines with J gene TRBJ1-2, with TRBD1 matching over 7 bases. Germline CDR1 SGHTA, CDR2 FQGNSA. Trimming took 5 bases from V and 0 from J; bases not matched to a gene: 6. The CDR3 has 15 residues. The CDR3 DNA sequence: TGTGCCAGCAGCATATACAGGGGCTCTAACTATGGCTACACCTTC. This translates into CASSIYRGSNYGYTF.

This chain joins TRBV6-2 or TRBV6-3 and TRBJ1-2; TRBD1 matches at 10 bases. Germline assignment: CDR1 MNHEY and CDR2 SVGEGT. The CDR3 is made up of 15 amino acids. The V and J ends lost 5 bases and 4 bases, in that order; junction bases with no gene match: 7. CDR3 nucleotides: TGTGCCAGCAGTCAACCGGGGACAGGGGTCTATGGCTACACCTTC. Protein product: CASSQPGTGVYGYTF.

This chain joins TRBV23-1 and TRBJ1-2, with TRBD1 matching over 10 bases. TRBV23-1 is an open reading frame whose function is uncertain. J gave up 1 base and V 0 bases, and 8 bases lay outside the gene matches. The CDR3 contains 18 residues. CDR3: CASSQSAGQGHLNYGYTF. CDR3 nucleotides: TGCGCCAGCAGTCAATCAGCGGGACAGGGGCACCTTAACTATGGCTACACCTTC.

This sequence joins TRBV25-1 and TRBJ2-5; 9 nucleotides agree with TRBD2. The germline gives CDR1 MGHDK, CDR2 SYGVNS. The CDR3 totals 13 residues. The trim removed 3 bases at V and 7 bases at J, leaving 3 bases unmatched. The CDR3 region is CASSETSGRTQYF. Written as DNA, the CDR3 is TGTGCCAGCAGTGAGACTAGCGGAAGGACCCAGTACTTC.

This sequence joins TRBV6-6 and TRBJ1-3; D is unclear. Trimming removed 7 bases at V and 0 bases at J, with 10 bases between. CDR3 size: 14 residues. CDR1 and CDR2 (germline): MNHNY, SVGAGI (reference sequence). The CDR3 reads CASTLDSSGNTIYF. For the CDR3, the DNA is TGTGCCAGCACCCTAGATAGCTCTGGAAACACCATATATTTT.

This sequence joins TRBV11-1 and TRBJ1-1; D perhaps matches TRBD1 (6 bases). Looked up from germline, CDR1 is SGHAT and CDR2 is FQDESV (reference sequence). This CDR3 region has 14 residues. Trimming removed 5 bases at V and 2 bases at J, with 12 bases between. CDR3 nucleotide sequence: TGTGCCAGCAGCGTCGACAGGATTAACACTGAAGCTTTCTTT. Translating gives CASSVDRINTEAFF.

The genes are TRBV5-6 and TRBJ2-7, with TRBD1 matching over 8 bases. With 4 bases clipped from V and 2 bases from J, the junction kept 2 bases outside the gene matches. The CDR3 is 13 amino acids. Germline-derived CDR1 and CDR2 are SGHDT and YYEEEE. The CDR3 nucleotides read TGTGCCAGCAGCCCGACAGGGGCCTACGAGCAGTACTTC. Translated: CASSPTGAYEQYF.